Shown below are 14 T cell receptor beta chains from a single sample sequenced in a study of identical twins. Each CDR3 protein is one row after TCRdb ran MiXCR on the 5' RACE reads. Of roughly 710,000 distinct CDR3 sequences in the sample, 5.5% to 6.5% were seen once. Sequenced: naive T cells sorted from blood. These receptor sequences come from a man aged 18 to 30 in good health.

This CDR3 is CASSLSTGQPQHF. The CDR3 nucleotides are TGTGCCAGCAGTTTATCTACCGGGCAGCCCCAGCATTTT. This chain uses TRBV27 with TRBJ1-5; no clear D. CDR3 length: 13 residues. CDR1 and CDR2 (germline): MNHEY, SMNVEV (reference sequence). The V gene lost 0 bases and the J gene lost 7 bases, with 7 bases spanning the gap.

The sample holds many counts of this clonotype. This chain joins TRBV5-1 and TRBJ2-1, with a tentative D call TRBD1 (5 bases). CDR1 is SGHRS, CDR2 YFSETQ, per germline. With 4 bases removed from V and 0 bases from J, the gap between germline ends came to 17 bases. CDR3 size: 17 residues. CDR3: CASSITYRQSSYNEQFF. CDR3 DNA: TGCGCCAGCAGCATTACTTACAGGCAGAGCTCCTACAATGAGCAGTTCTTC.

This clonotype showed up many times. The CDR3 bases are TGCAGTGCTAGAGATCGTGGCGGGAGCTACGAGCAGTACTTC. It codes for CSARDRGGSYEQYF. The chain joins TRBV20-1 to TRBJ2-7, with TRBD2 identical over 7 bases. This CDR3 contains 14 residues. V was pared by 0 bases and J by 3 bases, with 5 bases of the junction left unmatched. Germline CDR1 reads DFQATT; CDR2 reads SNEGSKA (reference sequence).

This clonotype has a count of ten or more. The rearrangement uses TRBV20-1 and TRBJ2-5, with 7 nucleotides matching TRBD2. V dropped 3 bases and J dropped 3; count of bases not matched to a gene: 1. This CDR3 has 12 amino acids. Per germline, CDR1 DFQATT and CDR2 SNEGSKA (reference sequence). The CDR3 region has the DNA TGCAGTGCTAGCCGGGGGGAAGAGACCCAGTACTTC. This gives the protein CSASRGEETQYF.

This clonotype was seen repeatedly, ten times or more. CDR3: CASSVDSVSGSYNEQFF. DNA of the CDR3: TGTGCCAGCAGCGTAGATTCGGTCTCAGGGTCCTACAATGAGCAGTTCTTC. This sequence joins TRBV9 and TRBJ2-1, with D tentatively TRBD1 (5 bases). The CDR3 sequence is 17 residues long. V was shortened by 0 bases and J by 1 base, with 14 bases between the two germline ends. Germline V gene sequence: CDR1 SGDLS, CDR2 YYNGEE. Filled out from reference TRBV9 and TRBJ2-1, the complete variable domain reads DSGVTQTPKHLITATGQRVTLRCSPRSGDLSVYWYQQSLDQGLQFLIQYYNGEERAKGNILERFSAQQFPDLHSELNLSSLELGDSALYFCASSVDSVSGSYNEQFFGPGTRLTVL.

This chain joins TRBV11-2 and TRBJ1-2; D gene uncertain. CDR1 is SGHAT, CDR2 FQNNGV, per germline. The CDR3 is 13 residues long. Between the trimmed V and J ends, which lost 4 bases and 3 bases, there was a span of 9 bases. CDR3 nucleotide sequence: TGTGCCAGCAGCTCCGGACGGTACTATGGCTACACCTTC. Translating it yields CASSSGRYYGYTF.

This clonotype was seen only a few times. V is TRBV11-2 and J is TRBJ2-2; D might be TRBD1 (7 bases). Trimming cost V 4 bases and J 3 bases, with 12 bases left between them. The germline V gene has CDR1 SGHAT and CDR2 FQNNGV. The CDR3 runs to 15 residues. The CDR3 loop reads CASSYIRGDTGELFF. The CDR3 DNA reads as TGTGCCAGCAGCTATATCAGGGGGGACACCGGGGAGCTGTTTTTT.

This chain joins TRBV5-1 and TRBJ2-2; no definite D call. The germline V and J ends were trimmed by 4 bases and 4 bases, with 11 bases remaining between them. The length of the CDR3 is 14 residues. Germline V gene lookup returns CDR1 SGHRS and CDR2 YFSETQ. The CDR3 nucleotides are TGCGCCAGCAGCCCAGCAGGTCCCACCGGGGAGCTGTTTTTT. This codes for CASSPAGPTGELFF. The full variable domain, its missing parts supplied by reference TRBV5-1 and TRBJ2-2, is KAGVTQTPRYLIKTRGQQVTLSCSPISGHRSVSWYQQTPGQGLQFLFEYFSETQRNKGNFPGRFSGRQFSNSRSEMNVSTLELGDSALYLCASSPAGPTGELFFGEGSRLTVL.

This clonotype has ten or more counts. This chain links TRBV12-3 or TRBV12-4 with TRBJ2-1; TRBD2 aligns across 7 bases. The CDR3 totals 15 residues. The junction had 14 bases not matched to a gene; V was cut back by 6 bases and J by 9 bases. CDR3 DNA: TGTGCCAGCAGGGCCCTCATGTGGGGGACTACTGAGCAGTTCTTC. This sequence encodes CASRALMWGTTEQFF.

Notes on this clonotype: The CDR3 end shows no conserved phenylalanine or tryptophan, and so a read error is likely. Because the CDR3's place on the DNA is in doubt, the DNA is left out and the CDR3 is given as listed by TCRdb. The chain carries TRBV29-1 and TRBJ1-2. Germline assignment: CDR1 SQVTM and CDR2 ANQGSEA. The CDR3 totals 10 residues, both ends included. The CDR3 loop reads CSVETWDLSS.

This clonotype was counted at least ten times. The chain has TRBV5-1 and TRBJ2-1; D gene uncertain. Trimming removed 2 bases from V and 8 bases from J, with 17 bases in between. The CDR3 totals 15 residues. The germline V gene encodes CDR1 SGHRS and CDR2 YFSETQ. The CDR3 here is CASSLERAPRDEQFF. The CDR3 region has the DNA TGCGCCAGCAGCTTAGAACGGGCCCCACGGGATGAGCAGTTCTTC.

This clonotype has a count of ten or more. The chain couples TRBV12-3 or TRBV12-4 to TRBJ2-5; D gene unclear. The CDR3 runs 13 residues. V was cut by 6 bases and J by 5 bases, with 13 bases left in between. In DNA, the CDR3 is TGTGCCAGCAGCCCCATAATATCGGAGACCCAGTACTTC. The encoded protein is CASSPIISETQYF.

This clonotype was seen a handful of times. The chain uses TRBV20-1 and TRBJ2-1; TRBD2 aligns across 9 bases. V lost 4 bases, J lost 1 base, and 2 bases stayed unmatched. This CDR3 spans 14 amino acids. Germline-derived CDR1 and CDR2 are DFQATT and SNEGSKA (reference sequence). The CDR3 reads CSAIAGESYNEQFF. The CDR3 DNA sequence: TGCAGTGCTATAGCGGGAGAGTCCTACAATGAGCAGTTCTTC.

The J gene is TRBJ2-7, the V gene TRBV25-1; TRBD1 agrees at 7 bases. J lost 6 bases, V lost 6 bases, and 8 bases had no gene match. CDR3 length: 13 amino acids. CDR1 and CDR2 from the germline V gene are MGHDK and SYGVNS. The CDR3 bases are TGTGCCAGCAGCACAGGGGTCCGTTTCGAGCAGTACTTC. This translates into CASSTGVRFEQYF.